This TCR beta chain originates from a study of control samples from healthy donors and cancer patients (dated by TCRdb to the early 2020s). Turning to this clone: The clone's antigen remains unknown. No base quality information exists; no much larger clone differs at one position.

Measured from the cysteine to the phenylalanine, the CDR3 is 12 residues long. Only CDR3 DNA remains: 36 bases, in frame from the first base. The germline V gene supplies CDR1 KGHSH and CDR2 LQKENI. The V and J ends are trimmed by 0 bases and 6 bases, leaving 6 bases between them. The library was generated by the immunoSEQ multiplex PCR assay. In TCRdb, the immuneACCESS table is reduced to in-frame sequences with V and J assigned. These tables do not hold every clone; where another copy was compared, an unresolved V gene accounts for under half, and the others remain unexplained. The sample records around 170,000 clones, 85% to 90% of which are singletons. Around 1.5% of the sample is held by the ten biggest clonotypes.

Input material: blood. The chain employs TRBV18 and TRBJ2-7, with the D gene call left open. This TCR derives from a woman between 50 and 59 years old in good health. The CDR3 region: CASSPPGGEQYF. The DNA reads TGTGCCAGCTCACCACCAGGTGGCGAGCAGTACTTC.